The next 29 T cell receptor beta chains were all read from a single sample in a study of T cell changes during pregnancy in multiple sclerosis. The table came from immunoSEQ multiplex PCR; TCRdb's copy has only in-frame clones and leaves some out. The sample contains around 80,000 clones, roughly nine tenths of which appear only once. This sample comprised peripheral blood, obtained before pregnancy. The receptors originated from a female donor with multiple sclerosis, enrolled in a pregnancy study.

V is TRBV29-1 and J is TRBJ2-7; D might be TRBD1 (7 bases). The CDR3 runs 12 residues. Between the trimmed V and J ends, which lost 3 bases and 12 bases, there was a span of 18 bases. CDR1 is SQVTM and CDR2 is ANQGSEA in the germline V gene. The CDR3 loop reads CSVEAGQFGLYF. The CDR3 DNA sequence: TGCAGCGTTGAGGCGGGACAGTTTGGGCTGTACTTC.

This chain links TRBV9 with TRBJ2-3; weak D call: TRBD1 (5 bases). There are 17 residues in the CDR3. CDR1 SGDLS and CDR2 YYNGEE come from the germline V gene. V was cut by 3 bases and J by 0 bases, with 17 bases left in between. The CDR3 is CASSEESLGASTDTQYF. The CDR3 DNA is TGTGCCAGCAGCGAGGAGTCGTTAGGGGCGAGCACAGATACGCAGTATTTT.

The chain uses TRBV30 and TRBJ2-3; 10 nucleotides agree with TRBD2. This CDR3 has 16 amino acids. Germline V lookup: CDR1 GTSNPN, CDR2 SVGIG (reference sequence). V shed 2 bases, J shed 5 bases, and the junction held 10 bases outside the gene matches. The CDR3 sequence: CAWSSRAGGPRDTQYF. Written as DNA, the CDR3 is TGTGCCTGGAGTTCCCGAGCGGGAGGGCCGAGAGATACGCAGTATTTT.

V and J are TRBV19 and TRBJ1-3; the D gene is possibly TRBD1 (5 bases). Trimming shortened V by 3 bases and J by 1 base, and 10 bases separated the two germline ends. The length of the CDR3 is 15 residues. CDR1 is LNHDA, CDR2 SQIVND, per germline (reference sequence). The chain's CDR3 is CASSIWDLSGNTIYF. In DNA form, the CDR3 reads TGTGCCAGTAGTATTTGGGACTTATCTGGAAACACCATATATTTT.

This chain joins TRBV5-8 and TRBJ2-5, with a weak D call TRBD1 (6 bases). Trimming cost V 2 bases and J 4 bases, with 9 bases left between them. The CDR3 consists of 13 residues. Per the germline V gene, CDR1 is SGHTS and CDR2 is YDEGEE. CDR3: CASSLTGTETQYF. The CDR3 region has the DNA TGTGCCAGCAGCTTAACAGGGACAGAGACCCAGTACTTC. Full variable domain (outside the CDR3, taken from reference TRBV5-8 and TRBJ2-5): EAGVTQSPTHLIKTRGQQATLRCSPISGHTSVYWYQQALGLGLQFLLWYDEGEERNRGNFPPRFSGRQFPNYSSELNVNALELEDSALYLCASSLTGTETQYFGPGTRLLVL.

V gene TRBV9 combines with J gene TRBJ2-1, with D possibly TRBD2 on 5 matching bases. Per germline, CDR1 SGDLS and CDR2 YYNGEE. V gave up 3 bases and J gave up 6 bases, with 25 bases separating them. The CDR3 extends over 18 amino acids. The CDR3 loop is CASSAHLRADVVTNEQFF. The DNA for the CDR3 is TGTGCCAGCAGCGCACACCTTCGAGCGGACGTGGTGACCAATGAGCAGTTCTTC.

The V and J genes are TRBV7-2 and TRBJ2-3, with TRBD2 identical over 11 bases. The V and J ends lost 3 bases and 5 bases, in that order; junction bases with no gene match: 1. The germline V gene has CDR1 SGHTA and CDR2 FQGNSA. CDR3 length: 14 amino acids. The CDR3 DNA sequence: TGTGCCAGCAGCTTCGGGACTAGCGGAGATACGCAGTATTTT. It yields the protein CASSFGTSGDTQYF. Full variable domain (rest looked up from reference TRBV7-2 and TRBJ2-3): GAGVSQSPSNKVTEKGKDVELRCDPISGHTALYWYRQSLGQGLEFLIYFQGNSAPDKSGLPSDRFSAERTGGSVSTLTIQRTQQEDSAVYLCASSFGTSGDTQYFGPGTRLTVL.

V is TRBV29-1 and J is TRBJ1-1; D may be TRBD1 (6 bases). The CDR3 has 15 residues. The germline gives CDR1 SQVTM, CDR2 ANQGSEA. Trimming left V 7 bases short and J 0 bases short, with 18 bases between. The CDR3 region is CSAEGGGRVNTEAFF. CDR3 bases: TGCAGCGCTGAGGGGGGAGGGAGGGTGAACACTGAAGCTTTCTTT.

The rearrangement joins TRBV6-5 to TRBJ2-7, with TRBD2 identical over 8 bases. The length of the CDR3 is 14 residues. Germline CDR1 and CDR2: MNHEY and SVGAGI. Trimming removed 6 bases from V and 7 bases from J; junction bases left unmatched: 11. CDR3: CASRPRGGFLEQYF. As DNA, the CDR3 is TGTGCCAGCAGACCCCGGGGGGGCTTTCTAGAGCAGTACTTC.

This clone appeared a single time. CDR3 sequence (DNA): TGTGCCAGTAGTTTACAGGGGATACGAGACTATGGCTACACCTTC. Encoded protein: CASSLQGIRDYGYTF. V and J are TRBV19 and TRBJ1-2; 7 positions match TRBD1. The J segment lost 3 bases and the V segment lost 5 bases, leaving 9 bases of the junction unmatched. Germline CDR1 is LNHDA and CDR2 is SQIVND (reference sequence). The CDR3 sequence is 15 residues long.

This chain uses TRBV19 with TRBJ1-5; 7 positions match TRBD1. The CDR3 is 13 residues long. J lost 6 bases, V lost 9 bases, and 8 bases had no gene match. Germline CDR1 is LNHDA and CDR2 is SQIVND (reference sequence). This CDR3 is CASTNRGSQPQHF. CDR3 nucleotide sequence: TGTGCCAGCACCAACAGGGGTAGTCAGCCCCAGCATTTT.

V gene TRBV6-4 combines with J gene TRBJ1-1, with D unclear. Trimming shortened V by 0 bases and J by 1 base, and 6 bases separated the two germline ends. The CDR3 covers 14 residues. Germline V gene sequence: CDR1 MRHNA, CDR2 SNTAGT. The CDR3 reads CASSDSYGNTEAFF. The CDR3 nucleotides are TGTGCCAGCAGTGACTCCTATGGGAACACTGAAGCTTTCTTT.

This clone has only a few counts. The J gene is TRBJ2-1, the V gene TRBV6-6; D remains unclear. The V end was cut by 0 bases, the J end by 9 bases, with 15 bases between. Germline V CDR1 and CDR2: MNHNY, SVGAGI (reference sequence). The CDR3 consists of 15 residues. This CDR3 reads CASSYSPGIYPEQFF. Here the CDR3 DNA reads TGTGCCAGCAGTTACTCCCCGGGTATTTACCCTGAGCAGTTCTTC.

The chain joins TRBV14 to TRBJ2-5; 7 nucleotides line up with TRBD2. Germline-derived CDR1 and CDR2 are SGHDN and FVKESK. This CDR3 contains 14 residues. Trimming at V came to 6 bases and at J to 2 bases, leaving 6 bases not matched to a gene. The DNA for the CDR3 is TGTGCCAGCAGTCGCGGGGAGGGACAAGAGACCCAGTACTTC. Translating it yields CASSRGEGQETQYF.

The chain uses TRBV2 and TRBJ2-2; 7 bases are shared with TRBD1. The CDR3 is 18 amino acids. Germline values: CDR1 SNHLY, CDR2 FYNNEI. Trimming took 0 bases from V and 5 from J; bases not matched to a gene: 12. CDR3 protein: CASSEAYGWDSGTGELFF. DNA for the CDR3: TGTGCCAGCAGTGAAGCTTACGGATGGGACAGTGGGACCGGGGAGCTGTTTTTT.

V gene TRBV6-5 combines with J gene TRBJ1-5; unclear D gene. CDR1 is MNHEY, CDR2 SVGAGI, per germline. V lost 7 bases and J lost 1, with 8 bases in between. CDR3 size: 13 residues. The DNA for the CDR3 is TGTGCCAGCACCTCGGGGAGCAATCAGCCCCAGCATTTT. This translates into CASTSGSNQPQHF.

The chain recombines TRBV5-1 with TRBJ2-1; 8 nucleotides match TRBD2. Germline V CDR1 and CDR2: SGHRS, YFSETQ. This CDR3 spans 17 amino acids. V gave up 4 bases and J gave up 3 bases; unmatched junction bases: 12. CDR3 in amino acids: CASSPAAAGVGYNEQFF. The DNA for the CDR3 is TGCGCCAGCAGCCCGGCGGCAGCGGGAGTGGGCTACAATGAGCAGTTCTTC.

The chain uses TRBV10-3 and TRBJ2-2; D gene unclear. The CDR3 is 13 residues long. The germline V and J ends were trimmed by 7 bases and 4 bases, with 10 bases remaining between them. The germline V gene encodes CDR1 ENHRY and CDR2 SYGVKD. The CDR3 loop reads CAITQSPTGELFF. The CDR3 coding sequence is TGTGCCATCACTCAAAGCCCCACCGGGGAGCTGTTTTTT.

The rearrangement links TRBV28 to TRBJ1-5; 8 bases align to TRBD1. Germline loops: CDR1 MDHEN, CDR2 SYDVKM. CDR3 length: 15 residues. V lost 6 bases to trimming and J lost 9 bases; unmatched junction nucleotides: 13. The CDR3, as DNA: TGTGCCAGCAGCCCTCTGGACAGGGAGATTCTGCCCCAGCATTTT. Protein sequence: CASSPLDREILPQHF.

The CDR3 sequence is CASSLGVAGGSYGYTF. Here the CDR3 DNA reads TGTGCCAGCAGCTTAGGAGTTGCAGGGGGAAGTTATGGCTACACCTTC. This chain connects TRBV11-2 to TRBJ1-2; 7 bases fit TRBD1. With 1 base clipped from V and 5 bases from J, the junction kept 10 bases outside the gene matches. The CDR3 sequence is 16 residues long. In germline, CDR1 is SGHAT, CDR2 FQNNGV.

This clone was seen only once. The J gene is TRBJ2-7, the V gene TRBV6-1; no clear D gene. Germline V lookup: CDR1 MNHNS, CDR2 SASEGT. The length of the CDR3 is 14 residues. V dropped 1 base and J dropped 3 bases, with 10 bases sitting between them. The CDR3 DNA reads as TGTGCCAGCAGTGAAGGTCCAGTTAACTACGAGCAGTACTTC. Its translation is CASSEGPVNYEQYF.

V usage is TRBV2 and J usage is TRBJ2-5, with 12 bases fitting TRBD2. The CDR3 is 16 amino acids. The germline gives CDR1 SNHLY, CDR2 FYNNEI. Unmatched junction bases numbered 6, after V lost 5 bases and J lost 2 bases. The CDR3 loop reads CASSYWTSGVQETQYF. The CDR3 DNA reads TGTGCCAGCAGTTACTGGACTAGCGGGGTACAAGAGACCCAGTACTTC.

The chain couples TRBV7-9 to TRBJ2-5, with 8 positions matching TRBD2. Trimming took 8 bases from V and 5 from J; bases not matched to a gene: 16. In germline, CDR1 is SEHNR, CDR2 FQNEAQ (reference sequence). This CDR3 region has 16 residues. The chain's CDR3 is CASLYTGGTRMETQYF. The CDR3 DNA sequence: TGTGCCAGCCTCTATACGGGGGGGACGCGGATGGAGACCCAGTACTTC.

The gene calls are TRBV4-1 and TRBJ2-7; 7 nucleotides line up with TRBD2. There are 14 residues in the CDR3. Germline V gene data show CDR1 as MGHRA and CDR2 as YSYEKL. Germline trimming cut 0 bases from V and 12 bases from J; bases unmatched to any gene: 11. In nucleotides, the CDR3 is TGCGCCAGCAGCCAAGATGCTCTAGCGGTGAAGACGTACTTC. This gives the protein CASSQDALAVKTYF.

The V and J genes are TRBV28 and TRBJ2-2; TRBD2 matches 16 bases. After removal of 0 bases from V and 4 bases from J, the junction contained 8 bases not matched to a gene. This CDR3 spans 20 amino acids. In germline, CDR1 is MDHEN, CDR2 SYDVKM. CDR3 nucleotides: TGTGCCAGCAGTTTATGGGCGGGACTAGCGGGAGGGCCCGGCACCGGGGAGCTGTTTTTT. It encodes CASSLWAGLAGGPGTGELFF.

This clone was picked up a small number of times. This chain connects TRBV19 to TRBJ2-3; the D gene is possibly TRBD2 (6 bases). V was pared by 9 bases and J by 3 bases, with 16 bases between. The CDR3 runs 14 residues. Germline V gives CDR1 LNHDA, CDR2 SQIVND (reference sequence). The CDR3 is CASSGFGGTDTQYF. The CDR3 DNA reads as TGTGCCAGCTCTGGCTTCGGGGGAACAGATACGCAGTATTTT.

V usage is TRBV29-1 and J usage is TRBJ1-2, with 9 positions matching TRBD1. This CDR3 contains 17 residues. CDR1 and CDR2 (germline): SQVTM, ANQGSEA. The J segment lost 5 bases and the V segment lost 6 bases, leaving 19 bases of the junction unmatched. This chain's CDR3 is CSVDRGTELADLYGYTF. In DNA, the CDR3 is TGCAGCGTCGACAGGGGGACCGAACTTGCCGACTTATATGGCTACACCTTC.

The chain combines TRBV7-9 with TRBJ2-4; D is possibly TRBD2 (7 bases). V was shortened by 4 bases and J by 3 bases, with 16 bases between the two germline ends. CDR1 and CDR2 from the germline V gene are SEHNR and FQNEAQ (reference sequence). CDR3 length: 16 amino acids. The CDR3 DNA is TGTGCCAGCAGCTCAATACAGGGAGGGGGCAAAAACATTCAGTACTTC. Its translation: CASSSIQGGGKNIQYF.

This clone occurred once. The V and J genes are TRBV5-1 and TRBJ2-1; 12 nucleotides align to TRBD1. This CDR3 comprises 18 residues. With V trimmed by 0 bases and J by 1 base, 5 bases remained unmatched. Germline CDR1 is SGHRS and CDR2 is YFSETQ. The CDR3 is CASSLEGQGAGSYNEQFF. CDR3 DNA: TGCGCCAGCAGCTTGGAGGGACAGGGGGCGGGATCCTACAATGAGCAGTTCTTC.